The 13 T cell receptor beta chains given below trace back to one sample, sequenced in a study of blood T cell repertoires in COVID-19. Generated by immunoSEQ multiplex PCR, the TCRdb table keeps only in-frame clones and is missing some. Here the sample spans a few hundred thousand clones, around 84% being singletons. The sequenced sample was PBMCs or T cells enriched from blood (not recorded which). These receptors all stem from a woman between 18 and 29 years old who had recovered from COVID-19.

The chain combines TRBV6-1 with TRBJ1-4; D is ambiguous. Germline lookup yields CDR1 MNHNS and CDR2 SASEGT. V lost 3 bases, J lost 8 bases, and 16 bases lay in between. CDR3 length equals 15 residues. The CDR3 here is CASSDFGAGEEKLFF. The DNA of the CDR3 is TGTGCCAGCAGTGATTTTGGTGCAGGCGAGGAAAAACTGTTTTTT.

The genes are TRBV5-1 and TRBJ2-7, with 8 bases matching TRBD2. The V segment lost 7 bases and the J segment 2 bases; nucleotides outside the gene matches: 5. Germline V lookup: CDR1 SGHRS, CDR2 YFSETQ. The CDR3 totals 13 residues. For the CDR3, the DNA is TGCGCCAGCGGCTCGGGGGGGACCTACGAGCAGTACTTC. It yields the protein CASGSGGTYEQYF.

V gene TRBV12-3 or TRBV12-4 combines with J gene TRBJ2-7; a possible D gene is TRBD2 (5 bases). Trimming removed 2 bases at V and 3 bases at J, with 8 bases between. The CDR3 runs to 13 residues. CDR3 protein: CASSLSGIYEQYF. For the CDR3, the DNA is TGTGCCAGCAGTTTAAGCGGCATCTACGAGCAGTACTTC.

V and J are TRBV5-8 and TRBJ1-2, with D possibly matching TRBD1 (5 bases). CDR3 length: 15 residues. Germline-derived CDR1 and CDR2 are SGHTS and YDEGEE. V was trimmed by 0 bases and J by 3 bases, leaving 12 bases between them. As DNA, the CDR3 is TGTGCCAGCAGCTTGGCCGGCCGGGGGGACTATGGCTACACCTTC. It yields the protein CASSLAGRGDYGYTF.

The gene calls are TRBV30 and TRBJ2-2, with D possibly TRBD2 on 6 matching bases. Germline V gene data show CDR1 as GTSNPN and CDR2 as SVGIG (reference sequence). Trimming shortened V by 2 bases and J by 7 bases, and 17 bases separated the two germline ends. This CDR3 has 15 residues. DNA for the CDR3: TGTGCCTGGAGTCCGGGCAATTTGGGAGGCGGGGAGCTGTTTTTT. Its protein is CAWSPGNLGGGELFF.

The CDR3 DNA follows: TGTGCCAGCAGCCCCCGACACGGCACAGATACGCAGTATTTT. Translating gives CASSPRHGTDTQYF. The chain joins TRBV9 to TRBJ2-3; no firm D call. The CDR3 runs to 14 residues. Germline-derived CDR1 and CDR2 are SGDLS and YYNGEE. Trimming removed 4 bases at V and 1 base at J, with 10 bases between.

The chain has TRBV30 and TRBJ1-2, with D uncertain. V lost 7 bases and J lost 5, with 14 bases in between. The CDR3 runs 12 residues. CDR1 and CDR2 from the germline V gene are GTSNPN and SVGIG (reference sequence). In nucleotides, the CDR3 is TGTGCCTCGTTTCCGGGATCTTATGGCTACACCTTC. As protein: CASFPGSYGYTF.

The gene calls are TRBV27 and TRBJ2-2; the D is unclear. CDR3 length: 13 amino acids. Germline-derived CDR1 and CDR2 are MNHEY and SMNVEV (reference sequence). V dropped 3 bases and J dropped 3 bases, with 5 bases sitting between them. The CDR3: CASSFSDTGELFF. CDR3 DNA: TGTGCCAGCAGTTTCTCCGACACCGGGGAGCTGTTTTTT.

The V call is TRBV5-6, the J call TRBJ1-2; TRBD1 is a possible D gene (6 bases). From germline, CDR1 is SGHDT and CDR2 YYEEEE. The CDR3 consists of 16 residues. Trimming pared 0 bases from V and 3 bases from J, leaving 15 bases between. The CDR3 protein is CASSLAGLSGDYGYTF. The CDR3 region has the DNA TGTGCCAGCAGCTTGGCCGGGCTCTCAGGGGACTATGGCTACACCTTC.

About this clone itself: Other DNA sequences of this sample code for an identical CDR3. The chain couples TRBV27 to TRBJ1-1, with D tentatively TRBD1 (6 bases). The length of the CDR3 is 14 residues. CDR1 is MNHEY and CDR2 is SMNVEV in the germline V gene (reference sequence). The V end lost 6 bases, the J end lost 1 base, and 12 bases lay between the germline ends. The CDR3 spells CASSFGTPNTEAFF. The CDR3 region has the DNA TGTGCCAGCAGCTTCGGGACACCGAACACTGAAGCTTTCTTT.

This chain connects TRBV5-1 to TRBJ1-2; 10 positions agree with TRBD1. CDR3 length: 16 residues. CDR1 is SGHRS and CDR2 is YFSETQ in the germline V gene. The J segment lost 2 bases and the V segment lost 5 bases, leaving 9 bases of the junction unmatched. The CDR3 nucleotides are TGCGCCAGCAGGGAGAGCCGGGACAGGGGAAACTATGGCTACACCTTC. This translates into CASRESRDRGNYGYTF.

The chain joins TRBV5-4 to TRBJ1-2; the match to TRBD1 covers 7 bases. The germline V gene encodes CDR1 SGHNT and CDR2 YYREEE (reference sequence). The CDR3 totals 13 residues. Germline trimming cut 4 bases from V and 4 bases from J; bases unmatched to any gene: 4. CDR3 nucleotide sequence: TGTGCCAGCAGCCTGGGACAGATCTATGGCTACACCTTC. It is translated as CASSLGQIYGYTF.

This chain links TRBV7-8 with TRBJ2-1; TRBD2 matches at 9 bases. This CDR3 is 17 amino acids long. Germline CDR1 is SGHVS and CDR2 is FQNEAQ. J was trimmed by 7 bases and V by 4 bases; bases with no gene match: 14. Written as DNA, the CDR3 is TGTGCCAGCAGCTGGCCCCTCGGGAGCGGGGGGCCGAATGAGCAGTTCTTC. It encodes CASSWPLGSGGPNEQFF.